The 32 T cell receptor beta chains below all came from one sample that was sequenced in a study of response to subunit inactivated influenza vaccine. TCRdb re-called the RT-PCR reads with MiXCR, one entry per CDR3 protein. This sample has a few hundred thousand distinct CDR3 sequences, with 13% to 15% found just once. The sequences come from PBMCs from blood, collected 11 to 12 days after vaccination. These receptors originate from a man between 45 and 60 years old who received an inactivated influenza vaccine.

The J gene is TRBJ1-1, the V gene TRBV6-2 or TRBV6-3; no firm D call. The ends were cut back, 3 bases at V and 0 bases at J, with 14 bases in the middle. Germline V gives CDR1 MNHEY, CDR2 SVGEGT. This CDR3 spans 16 amino acids. CDR3 protein: CASSYLVAYMNTEAFF. CDR3 nucleotides: TGTGCCAGCAGTTATTTGGTCGCGTACATGAACACTGAAGCTTTCTTT.

The chain is built from TRBV5-5 and TRBJ1-6; TRBD1 aligns across 8 bases. Looked up from germline, CDR1 is SGHKS and CDR2 is YYEKEE (reference sequence). The CDR3 has 17 residues. The ends lost 4 bases at V and 1 base at J; junction bases unmatched: 7. In DNA form, the CDR3 reads TGTGCCAGCAGCCTAGGACAGGGAGGGTCCTATAATTCACCCCTCCACTTT. Its translation: CASSLGQGGSYNSPLHF.

Only a few counts were recorded for this clonotype. V usage is TRBV6-1 and J usage is TRBJ2-5, with TRBD2 as a possible D gene (5 bases). Germline V gene data show CDR1 as MNHNS and CDR2 as SASEGT. The CDR3 is made up of 13 amino acids. Trimming stripped 7 bases from V and 1 base from J, with 10 bases between. For the CDR3, the DNA is TGTGCCAGCACCCGGACTGCCCAAGAGACCCAGTACTTC. Residues: CASTRTAQETQYF.

The V and J genes are TRBV4-1 and TRBJ1-5, with TRBD1 identical over 8 bases. This CDR3 is built from 18 residues. V was clipped by 1 base and J by 5 bases; unmatched bases: 13. Looked up from germline, CDR1 is MGHRA and CDR2 is YSYEKL. CDR3 sequence: CASSQGSARQGRHQPQHF. DNA of the CDR3: TGCGCCAGCAGCCAAGGGTCCGCCCGACAGGGGAGGCATCAGCCCCAGCATTTT.

This clonotype came up a few times. The rearrangement joins TRBV12-3 or TRBV12-4 to TRBJ2-1, with TRBD2 matching over 10 bases. The CDR3 is 18 residues long. V gave up 4 bases and J gave up 4 bases; unmatched junction bases: 13. CDR3 amino acids: CASSWRLAGGLKYNEQFF. The DNA of the CDR3 is TGTGCCAGCAGTTGGCGGTTAGCGGGGGGCCTAAAATACAATGAGCAGTTCTTC.

This clonotype has a handful of counts. This chain links TRBV7-8 with TRBJ2-2; 7 bases are a match to TRBD2. Trimming at V came to 4 bases and at J to 4 bases, leaving 6 bases not matched to a gene. Germline assignment: CDR1 SGHVS and CDR2 FQNEAQ. This CDR3 is built from 15 residues. The CDR3 protein is CASSSAGDPTGELFF. The CDR3 nucleotides are TGTGCCAGCAGCTCCGCGGGGGACCCCACCGGGGAGCTGTTTTTT.

This clonotype was observed a handful of times. V gene TRBV5-1 combines with J gene TRBJ2-3; D is perhaps TRBD1 (6 bases). V was clipped by 3 bases and J by 1 base, with 15 bases between them. Germline V gene sequence: CDR1 SGHRS, CDR2 YFSETQ. This CDR3 is 16 amino acids long. In DNA, the CDR3 is TGCGCCAGCAGCTATAAACAGGGCTCCCGCACAGATACGCAGTATTTT. This encodes CASSYKQGSRTDTQYF.

This clonotype was detected once. The chain joins TRBV25-1 to TRBJ1-3; D gene ambiguous. The CDR3 loop spans 15 amino acids. Trimming shortened V by 7 bases and J by 1 base, and 14 bases separated the two germline ends. The germline V gene encodes CDR1 MGHDK and CDR2 SYGVNS. The CDR3 here is CASTPAGGSGNTIYF. DNA of the CDR3: TGTGCCAGCACTCCCGCGGGAGGATCTGGAAACACCATATATTTT.

This clonotype has only a few counts. The rearrangement uses TRBV29-1 and TRBJ2-7; tentatively, D is TRBD2 (7 bases). Germline CDR1 reads SQVTM; CDR2 reads ANQGSEA. CDR3 length: 14 residues. V was trimmed by 3 bases and J by 3 bases, leaving 15 bases between them. This chain's CDR3 is CSVELRGRDYEQYF. In DNA, the CDR3 is TGCAGCGTTGAGTTGAGGGGGAGGGACTACGAGCAGTACTTC.

This clonotype was observed a few times. In DNA, the CDR3 is TGTGCCAGCAGTGAAGCGCTTGGGGCCGGGTTATCCTACGAGCAGTACTTC. This translates into CASSEALGAGLSYEQYF. The chain employs TRBV2 and TRBJ2-7; possible D gene TRBD1, 5 bases. In germline, CDR1 is SNHLY, CDR2 FYNNEI. V shed 0 bases and J shed 1 base, with 16 bases lying between them. The length of the CDR3 is 17 residues.

The rearrangement links TRBV20-1 to TRBJ1-6; D unresolved. Trimming pared 8 bases from V and 6 bases from J, leaving 20 bases between. The CDR3 totals 15 residues. The germline gives CDR1 DFQATT, CDR2 SNEGSKA (reference sequence). CDR3 sequence reads: CSPLEVGEPNSPLHF. The CDR3 DNA follows: TGCAGTCCGCTAGAGGTCGGGGAGCCTAATTCACCCCTCCACTTT.

The chain recombines TRBV12-3 or TRBV12-4 with TRBJ1-5, with D possibly being TRBD1 (6 bases). The CDR3 runs to 14 residues. Trimming took 6 bases from V and 0 from J, leaving 9 bases between them. The DNA of the CDR3 is TGTGCCAGCAGCACAGGGTATAGCAATCAGCCCCAGCATTTT. Translating gives CASSTGYSNQPQHF.

This clonotype has only a few counts. V and J are TRBV18 and TRBJ2-1, with D maybe TRBD2 (7 bases). The CDR3 totals 14 residues. Trimming cost V 2 bases and J 14 bases, with 19 bases left between them. CDR1 KGHSH and CDR2 LQKENI come from the germline V gene. The CDR3 bases are TGTGCCAGCTCACCAAGACAAAACGTAGGGGGGGAGTTCTTC. It encodes CASSPRQNVGGEFF. The variable domain in full, completed from reference TRBV18 and TRBJ2-1, reads NAGVMQNPRHLVRRRGQEARLRCSPMKGHSHVYWYRQLPEEGLKFMVYLQKENIIDESGMPKERFSAEFPKEGPSILRIQQVVRGDSAAYFCASSPRQNVGGEFFGPGTRLTVL.

Ten or more counts support this clonotype. The V gene is TRBV5-1, the J gene TRBJ1-5, with a weak D call TRBD1 (5 bases). V lost 4 bases and J 6 bases, leaving 14 bases between the germline ends. CDR3 size: 14 residues. Germline V gene sequence: CDR1 SGHRS, CDR2 YFSETQ. In DNA form, the CDR3 reads TGCGCCAGCAGCCTTGGACCTGGGGGTCAGCCCCAGCATTTT. It yields the protein CASSLGPGGQPQHF.

This chain links TRBV5-1 with TRBJ1-4; D remains ambiguous. In germline, CDR1 is SGHRS, CDR2 YFSETQ. This CDR3 has 14 amino acids. The ends were cut back, 2 bases at V and 8 bases at J, with 13 bases in the middle. This chain's CDR3 is CASSFEGRKEKLFF. The CDR3 DNA sequence: TGCGCCAGCAGCTTCGAGGGTAGAAAGGAAAAACTGTTTTTT.

The rearrangement joins TRBV7-6 to TRBJ2-5; D may be TRBD1 or TRBD2 (5 bases each). The germline CDR1 and CDR2 sequences are SGHVS and FNYEAQ. The length of the CDR3 is 16 residues. V lost 1 base and J lost 3, with 15 bases in between. The CDR3 sequence: CASSLDRVGGKETQYF. CDR3 nucleotides: TGTGCCAGCAGCTTAGATAGAGTTGGGGGTAAAGAGACCCAGTACTTC. Complete variable domain (other parts from reference TRBV7-6 and TRBJ2-5): GAGVSQSPRYKVTKRGQDVALRCDPISGHVSLYWYRQALGQGPEFLTYFNYEAQQDKSGLPNDRFSAERPEGSISTLTIQRTEQRDSAMYRCASSLDRVGGKETQYFGPGTRLLVL.

This rearrangement joins TRBV28 to TRBJ2-7; 7 nucleotides agree with TRBD1. The V gene end was trimmed by 5 bases and the J gene end by 0 bases; junction bases not matched to a gene: 10. The CDR3 runs to 16 residues. Germline CDR1 MDHEN, CDR2 SYDVKM. The CDR3 nucleotides read TGTGCCAGCAGTCATCCTGGGGACAGCGCCTCCTACGAGCAGTACTTC. Protein product: CASSHPGDSASYEQYF. Full variable domain (outside the CDR3, taken from reference TRBV28 and TRBJ2-7): DVKVTQSSRYLVKRTGEKVFLECVQDMDHENMFWYRQDPGLGLRLIYFSYDVKMKEKGDIPEGYSVSREKKERFSLILESASTNQTSMYLCASSHPGDSASYEQYFGPGTRLTVT.

For the CDR3, the DNA is TGTGCCAGCAGCTCGTTGGCAGATACGGAACTAGCCAAAAACATTCAGTACTTC. Its protein product is CASSSLADTELAKNIQYF. The chain is built from TRBV11-1 and TRBJ2-4; no firm D call. Per germline, CDR1 SGHAT and CDR2 FQDESV (reference sequence). Trimming cost V 4 bases and J 0 bases, with 19 bases left between them. The CDR3 runs to 18 residues.

This clonotype was seen more than once but under ten times. The chain carries TRBV5-1 and TRBJ2-7; 9 bases line up with TRBD1. Germline lookup yields CDR1 SGHRS and CDR2 YFSETQ. The CDR3 loop spans 14 amino acids. V was pared by 0 bases and J by 6 bases, with 4 bases of the junction left unmatched. The CDR3 reads CASSLGQGEIEQYF. CDR3 DNA sequence: TGCGCCAGCAGCTTGGGACAGGGGGAGATCGAGCAGTACTTC.

The rearrangement links TRBV20-1 to TRBJ2-1, with 12 positions matching TRBD1. Trimming removed 3 bases from V and 1 base from J; junction bases left unmatched: 1. Germline V gene data show CDR1 as DFQATT and CDR2 as SNEGSKA (reference sequence). This CDR3 comprises 15 residues. The CDR3 DNA follows: TGCAGTGCTAGGGGACAGGGGGCGTCCTACAATGAGCAGTTCTTC. It specifies CSARGQGASYNEQFF.

The gene calls are TRBV12-3 or TRBV12-4 and TRBJ1-2; D gene uncertain. V was pared by 5 bases and J by 7 bases, with 20 bases between. This CDR3 contains 15 residues. CDR3 DNA: TGTGCCAGCAGTCTATTACACGCTGCGGGTGTTGGCTACACCTTC. Amino acid sequence: CASSLLHAAGVGYTF.

A word on this clonotype: No conserved phenylalanine or tryptophan is present at the end of the CDR3, so a read error is the likely explanation. The DNA is left out, because the CDR3 cannot be placed on it with certainty; the CDR3 is given as TCRdb lists it. The chain has TRBV2 and TRBJ2-1; the table's D call, TRBD2, has no DNA check behind it. CDR1 and CDR2 from the germline V gene are SNHLY and FYNNEI. The CDR3 region is 12 residues in length, termini included. This chain's CDR3 is CASSLTSGGLAI.

This clonotype has only a few counts. This rearrangement joins TRBV7-9 to TRBJ2-7, with TRBD2 identical over 9 bases. V dropped 7 bases and J dropped 1; count of bases not matched to a gene: 14. The CDR3 spans 17 residues. CDR1 is SEHNR and CDR2 is FQNEAQ in the germline V gene (reference sequence). The DNA for the CDR3 is TGTGCCAGCATCCCCGGGGGTAGCGGGAGAGGGTCCTACGAGCAGTACTTC. This codes for CASIPGGSGRGSYEQYF.

Only a few counts were recorded for this clonotype. The CDR3 sequence is CASSVVGTSRYNEQFF. The CDR3 coding sequence is TGTGCCAGCAGCGTAGTAGGGACTAGCAGGTACAATGAGCAGTTCTTC. The chain is built from TRBV9 and TRBJ2-1; the match to TRBD2 covers 9 bases. The CDR3 extends over 16 amino acids. Germline V CDR1 and CDR2: SGDLS, YYNGEE. Germline trimming cut 0 bases from V and 4 bases from J; bases unmatched to any gene: 5.

V and J are TRBV25-1 and TRBJ1-1; D may be TRBD1 (6 bases). CDR1 is MGHDK and CDR2 is SYGVNS in the germline V gene. Trimming pared 8 bases from V and 4 bases from J, leaving 17 bases between. The CDR3 is made up of 14 amino acids. The CDR3 DNA reads as TGTGCCAGCGCCGAGACAGGTTTGGTCACTGAAGCTTTCTTT. Its translation is CASAETGLVTEAFF.

This clonotype has only a few counts. The chain combines TRBV20-1 with TRBJ2-1; 8 bases fit TRBD2. V shed 4 bases and J 7 bases; nucleotides not matched to a gene: 9. The CDR3 runs 14 residues. CDR1 is DFQATT, CDR2 SNEGSKA, per germline (reference sequence). The CDR3 nucleotides are TGCAGTGCTACACTAGCGGAGGGTAGGAATGAGCAGTTCTTC. Residues: CSATLAEGRNEQFF.

This clonotype has more than one count but fewer than ten. V usage is TRBV12-3 or TRBV12-4 and J usage is TRBJ2-5; D is perhaps TRBD1 (6 bases). V was pared by 3 bases and J by 7 bases, with 12 bases between. There are 13 residues in the CDR3. CDR3 protein: CASSLQAQGTQYF. The DNA of the CDR3 is TGTGCCAGCAGTTTGCAGGCACAGGGGACCCAGTACTTC.

This clonotype was counted many times. This chain connects TRBV12-3 or TRBV12-4 to TRBJ2-3; D unresolved. The V end was cut by 4 bases, the J end by 9 bases, with 17 bases between. The CDR3 consists of 14 residues. CDR3 sequence (DNA): TGTGCCAGCAGTTCCACCCTCTCAAGGAAGACGCAGTATTTT. Its protein product is CASSSTLSRKTQYF.

A few counts support this clonotype. The rearrangement joins TRBV20-1 to TRBJ1-1, with 8 bases fitting TRBD1. This CDR3 has 14 amino acids. Germline lookup yields CDR1 DFQATT and CDR2 SNEGSKA (reference sequence). The J segment lost 3 bases and the V segment lost 3 bases, leaving 6 bases of the junction unmatched. In nucleotides, the CDR3 is TGCAGTGCTAGTCCCAGGGGGCTTTACACTGAAGCTTTCTTT. It translates to CSASPRGLYTEAFF.

This clonotype was seen ten or more times. The chain links TRBV29-1 to TRBJ2-3; 16 nucleotides match TRBD2. Trimming took 7 bases from V and 5 from J; bases not matched to a gene: 6. CDR1 is SQVTM and CDR2 is ANQGSEA in the germline V gene. This CDR3 contains 15 residues. CDR3 sequence: CSEGLAGGRGDTQYF. CDR3 sequence (DNA): TGCAGCGAGGGACTAGCGGGAGGGCGTGGAGATACGCAGTATTTT.

The chain is built from TRBV10-3 and TRBJ1-6, with D uncertain. In germline, CDR1 is ENHRY, CDR2 SYGVKD. Trimming removed 4 bases at V and 5 bases at J, with 3 bases between. The CDR3 length is 12 residues. This CDR3 is CAISAHNSPLHF. In DNA, the CDR3 is TGTGCCATCAGTGCTCATAATTCACCCCTCCACTTT.

This clonotype came up a few times. The chain has TRBV28 and TRBJ2-3; 7 nucleotides align to TRBD1. This CDR3 has 14 amino acids. Germline V lookup: CDR1 MDHEN, CDR2 SYDVKM. V shed 6 bases, J shed 2 bases, and the junction held 5 bases outside the gene matches. CDR3 DNA sequence: TGTGCCAGCAGCCAAGGGACAGACACAGATACGCAGTATTTT. This codes for CASSQGTDTDTQYF.